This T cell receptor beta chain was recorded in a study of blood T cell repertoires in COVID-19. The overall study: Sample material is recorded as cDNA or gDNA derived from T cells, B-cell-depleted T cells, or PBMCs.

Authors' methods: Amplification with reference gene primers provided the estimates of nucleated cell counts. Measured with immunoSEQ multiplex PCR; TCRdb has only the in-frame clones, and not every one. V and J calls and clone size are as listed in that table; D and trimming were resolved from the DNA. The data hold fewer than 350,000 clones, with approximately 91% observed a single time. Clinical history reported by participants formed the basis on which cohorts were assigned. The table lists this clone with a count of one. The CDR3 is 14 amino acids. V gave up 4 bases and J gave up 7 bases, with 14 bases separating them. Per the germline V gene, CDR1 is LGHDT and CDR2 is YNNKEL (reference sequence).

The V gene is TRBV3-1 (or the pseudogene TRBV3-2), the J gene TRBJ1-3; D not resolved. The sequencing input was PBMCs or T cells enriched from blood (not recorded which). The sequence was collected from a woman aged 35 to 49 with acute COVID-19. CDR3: CASSPPIHTNTIYF. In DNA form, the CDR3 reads TGTGCCAGCAGCCCTCCCATCCACACGAACACCATATATTTT.